This T cell receptor beta chain was documented in a study of T-cell reconstitution after alpha-beta-depleted transplantation in children. Using unique molecular identifiers, the investigators prepared the TCRbeta library. MiXCR was run by TCRdb on the PCR reads, yielding one entry per CDR3 protein. Counted here are 75,000 to 80,000 distinct CDR3 sequences, over 15% occurring once; the ten biggest clones make up about 51%. Study results and limitations: Newly generated T cells supplied most T-cell counts and diversity one year post-transplant. Reportedly, alpha-beta T cells present about two months post-transplant originated from several hundred expanded clones of graft origin. Day-60 TCRbeta diversity that was high in some patients was derived from surviving recipient T cells and thymic progenitors.

Concerning this clonotype itself: As yet, its antigen is unknown.

The germline V gene encodes CDR1 MNHEY and CDR2 SVGEGT. The CDR3 length is 15 residues. V dropped 3 bases and J dropped 2; count of bases not matched to a gene: 5. Specimen: PBMCs, mostly from graft donor cells, collected 360 days after TCRalphabeta/CD19-depleted stem cell transplant. The V and J genes are TRBV6-2 or TRBV6-3 and TRBJ2-7, with TRBD2 matching over 9 bases. The sequence was obtained from a male patient between 2 and 15 years old who had a stem cell transplant for acute lymphoblastic leukemia, so the T cells may come from the graft donor. CDR3 sequence: CASSYRAGGPYEQYF. The CDR3 nucleotides read TGTGCCAGCAGTTATAGAGCGGGAGGACCCTACGAGCAGTACTTC.